Presented here are 26 T cell receptor beta chains from one specimen sequenced in a study of response to subunit inactivated influenza vaccine. From the RT-PCR reads, TCRdb called clonotypes with MiXCR, one entry per CDR3 protein. Of roughly 550,000 distinct CDR3 sequences listed, approximately 20% are singletons. In addition, the sample was reused for a study of T cells expressing NK-cell markers. As reported in that work: Researchers built TCR beta cDNA using 5'RACE template switching with UMIs.

The material sequenced was CD4+ T cells sorted from PBMCs, taken 12 days after vaccination. All receptors come from a man in his forties or fifties who received an inactivated influenza vaccine.

V and J are TRBV12-3 or TRBV12-4 and TRBJ2-7; 8 nucleotides agree with TRBD1. This CDR3 contains 14 residues. Trimming removed 1 base from V and 7 bases from J; junction bases left unmatched: 6. CDR3 region: CASSLGTGLGEQYF. CDR3 DNA sequence: TGTGCCAGCAGTTTAGGGACAGGGCTCGGGGAGCAGTACTTC.

This clonotype was seen a few times. The chain uses TRBV6-5 and TRBJ2-6; the match to TRBD1 covers 10 bases. The CDR3 runs to 17 residues. The germline V gene has CDR1 MNHEY and CDR2 SVGAGI. Trimming removed 6 bases from V and 0 bases from J; junction bases left unmatched: 5. The CDR3 reads CASRYGTGDSGANVLTF. The CDR3 bases are TGTGCCAGCAGATACGGGACAGGGGACTCTGGGGCCAACGTCCTGACTTTC.

The genes are TRBV18 and TRBJ2-1, with 7 bases lining up with TRBD2. CDR3 length equals 17 residues. The germline V gene encodes CDR1 KGHSH and CDR2 LQKENI. The junction had 11 bases not matched to a gene; V was cut back by 4 bases and J by 2 bases. The CDR3 DNA sequence: TGTGCCAGCTCACGTTATAGGCCTAGCGGTACCTACAATGAGCAGTTCTTC. It is translated as CASSRYRPSGTYNEQFF.

The V call is TRBV20-1, the J call TRBJ2-1; the D is unclear. CDR1 and CDR2 from the germline V gene are DFQATT and SNEGSKA (reference sequence). The CDR3 has 15 residues. Trimming left V 0 bases short and J 0 bases short, with 9 bases between. CDR3 sequence: CSARDIGSSYNEQFF. The CDR3 coding sequence is TGCAGTGCTAGAGATATAGGTAGCTCCTACAATGAGCAGTTCTTC.

This clonotype showed up just a few times. The chain recombines TRBV6-5 with TRBJ1-2; D perhaps matches TRBD1 (5 bases). Germline assignment: CDR1 MNHEY and CDR2 SVGAGI. The CDR3 covers 14 residues. V lost 2 bases to trimming and J lost 8 bases, with 15 bases between them. CDR3 DNA sequence: TGTGCCAGCAGTTACAGCACAGGAGGAGGCGGCTACACCTTC. It codes for CASSYSTGGGGYTF.

V usage is TRBV28 and J usage is TRBJ2-7; 10 bases align to TRBD2. With 7 bases clipped from V and 4 bases from J, the junction kept 4 bases outside the gene matches. The CDR3 loop spans 13 amino acids. CDR1 is MDHEN and CDR2 is SYDVKM in the germline V gene. In nucleotides, the CDR3 is TGTGCCAGCACCTCTAGCGGGAGATACGAGCAGTACTTC. This sequence encodes CASTSSGRYEQYF.

The V gene is TRBV12-3 or TRBV12-4, the J gene TRBJ2-7; 7 nucleotides align to TRBD1. This CDR3 spans 15 amino acids. Losses at the gene ends were 5 bases for V and 3 bases for J; bases not matched to a gene: 10. CDR3 sequence reads: CASSIDGQVDYEQYF. The CDR3 coding sequence is TGTGCCAGCAGTATCGACGGACAGGTTGACTACGAGCAGTACTTC.

The V and J genes are TRBV4-2 and TRBJ1-4; no firm D call. The germline CDR1 and CDR2 sequences are LGHNA and YNFKEQ. The CDR3 has 13 amino acids. The germline V and J ends were trimmed by 3 bases and 4 bases, with 6 bases remaining between them. CDR3 protein: CASSHQINEKLFF. The CDR3, as DNA: TGTGCCAGCAGCCACCAGATTAATGAAAAACTGTTTTTT.

The sample holds a few counts of this clonotype. The chain links TRBV7-2 to TRBJ2-7; 11 bases are a match to TRBD1. The CDR3 totals 14 residues. The germline CDR1 and CDR2 sequences are SGHTA and FQGNSA. The junction had 5 bases not matched to a gene; V was cut back by 3 bases and J by 7 bases. CDR3 DNA: TGTGCCAGCAGCTTCTGGACAGGGGGCGGTGAGCAGTACTTC. Translated, it gives CASSFWTGGGEQYF.

This clonotype showed up just a few times. The rearrangement uses TRBV7-2 and TRBJ2-1; 10 bases are a match to TRBD2. Per germline, CDR1 SGHTA and CDR2 FQGNSA. The CDR3 sequence is 15 residues long. J gave up 8 bases and V 6 bases, and 10 bases lay outside the gene matches. The CDR3, as DNA: TGTGCCAGCAGTGTCCAGCGGGGGGGAATCTATGAGCAGTTCTTC. As protein: CASSVQRGGIYEQFF.

There are many counts of this clonotype. The chain uses TRBV20-1 and TRBJ2-5; TRBD2 might be the D (6 bases). CDR1 is DFQATT, CDR2 SNEGSKA, per germline (reference sequence). V lost 1 base to trimming and J lost 0 bases, with 6 bases between them. This CDR3 region has 13 residues. CDR3 nucleotide sequence: TGCAGTGCTAGAGGCGGGAACCAAGAGACCCAGTACTTC. It is translated as CSARGGNQETQYF.

The V and J genes are TRBV3-1 and TRBJ2-7; 8 bases are a match to TRBD1. The V gene's germline CDR1 is LGHDT and CDR2 YNNKEL (reference sequence). This CDR3 has 13 amino acids. V shed 4 bases, J shed 6 bases, and the junction held 5 bases outside the gene matches. Here the CDR3 reads CASSRGQGREQYF. Here the CDR3 DNA reads TGTGCCAGCAGCCGTGGACAGGGACGCGAGCAGTACTTC.

This clonotype showed up just a few times. The chain employs TRBV20-1 and TRBJ2-3; no clear D. The CDR3 is 13 residues long. Germline V gene sequence: CDR1 DFQATT, CDR2 SNEGSKA (reference sequence). Trimming took off 3 bases at V and 3 bases at J, with 10 bases between the two ends. The CDR3 loop is CSARGTATDTQYF. The CDR3 region has the DNA TGCAGTGCTAGGGGAACAGCTACAGATACGCAGTATTTT.

The gene calls are TRBV12-3 or TRBV12-4 and TRBJ2-3; D not certain. CDR3 length: 12 amino acids. V shed 6 bases and J shed 5 bases, with 9 bases lying between them. The CDR3: CASRPIGDTQYF. CDR3 DNA sequence: TGTGCCAGCAGACCGATAGGAGATACGCAGTATTTT.

This clonotype was detected only a few times. The chain joins TRBV12-3 or TRBV12-4 to TRBJ1-3, with no clear D. The CDR3 has 15 amino acids. Trimming removed 3 bases at V and 0 bases at J, with 9 bases between. CDR3 in DNA: TGTGCCAGCAGTTTTGGAGGCGGCTCTGGAAACACCATATATTTT. Its translation is CASSFGGGSGNTIYF.

This sequence joins TRBV29-1 and TRBJ1-4; D might be TRBD1 (5 bases). Trimming left V 4 bases short and J 1 base short, with 10 bases between. From germline, CDR1 is SQVTM and CDR2 ANQGSEA. The CDR3 totals 14 residues. The CDR3, as DNA: TGCAGCGTTGTTCCGCAGGGAACTAATGAAAAACTGTTTTTT. Protein product: CSVVPQGTNEKLFF.

The V and J genes are TRBV6-2 or TRBV6-3 and TRBJ2-1, with 7 bases lining up with TRBD1. This CDR3 region has 14 residues. Per germline, CDR1 MNHEY and CDR2 SVGEGT. V was clipped by 6 bases and J by 7 bases; unmatched bases: 9. DNA for the CDR3: TGTGCCAGCAGGATACAGGGGAGATGGAATGAGCAGTTCTTC. As protein: CASRIQGRWNEQFF.

The chain has TRBV9 and TRBJ2-1, with 11 bases identical to TRBD1. CDR3 length equals 15 residues. J was trimmed by 7 bases and V by 3 bases; bases with no gene match: 6. Germline V gene lookup returns CDR1 SGDLS and CDR2 YYNGEE. CDR3 coding DNA: TGTGCCAGCAGCGCCTCCGGGACAGGGGGGAATGAGCAGTTCTTC. It is translated as CASSASGTGGNEQFF.

The V call is TRBV28, the J call TRBJ2-7, with 9 bases lining up with TRBD1. V was clipped by 6 bases and J by 6 bases; unmatched bases: 9. Looked up from germline, CDR1 is MDHEN and CDR2 is SYDVKM. The CDR3 is 14 amino acids. The CDR3 bases are TGTGCCAGCAGCCCCGGGACAGGGCTCGTCGAGCAGTACTTC. It codes for CASSPGTGLVEQYF.

This clonotype occurred a few times. V gene TRBV7-2 combines with J gene TRBJ1-5, with TRBD1 identical over 7 bases. The J segment lost 3 bases and the V segment lost 5 bases, leaving 13 bases of the junction unmatched. CDR1 is SGHTA, CDR2 FQGNSA, per germline. This CDR3 has 17 residues. The CDR3 loop is CASSPSRGDRTNQPQHF. In DNA, the CDR3 is TGTGCCAGCAGCCCCTCCAGGGGGGACAGAACCAATCAGCCCCAGCATTTT.

The table lists this clonotype with many counts. V and J are TRBV7-3 and TRBJ2-1; 9 bases agree with TRBD1. V was clipped by 5 bases and J by 3 bases; unmatched bases: 2. The CDR3 runs 14 residues. The germline gives CDR1 SGHTA, CDR2 FQGTGA. Here the CDR3 reads CASSPGQGYNEQFF. CDR3 coding DNA: TGTGCCAGCAGCCCGGGACAGGGCTACAATGAGCAGTTCTTC.

This clonotype was seen only a few times. The chain carries TRBV9 and TRBJ1-1, with 8 positions matching TRBD1. Germline V lookup: CDR1 SGDLS, CDR2 YYNGEE. With 3 bases clipped from V and 7 bases from J, the junction kept 2 bases outside the gene matches. This CDR3 is 12 amino acids long. The CDR3 sequence is CASSATGVEAFF. The CDR3 DNA reads as TGTGCCAGCAGCGCGACAGGGGTTGAAGCTTTCTTT.

This clonotype was found a few times. The rearrangement links TRBV12-3 or TRBV12-4 to TRBJ1-2; D is perhaps TRBD1 (5 bases). V dropped 3 bases and J dropped 4 bases, with 12 bases sitting between them. The CDR3 consists of 14 residues. CDR3 sequence reads: CASSLGGEGYGYTF. The CDR3 DNA reads TGTGCCAGCAGTTTGGGGGGTGAGGGCTATGGCTACACCTTC.

This clonotype was seen only a few times. V gene TRBV6-1 combines with J gene TRBJ2-5; D may match TRBD1 or TRBD2 (5 bases each). Germline V lookup: CDR1 MNHNS, CDR2 SASEGT. Deletions cut 6 bases from V and 1 base from J, with 15 bases between. The CDR3 has 15 residues. Written as DNA, the CDR3 is TGTGCCAGCAGCCCCCCTATCGGGGCCCAAGAGACCCAGTACTTC. Amino acids: CASSPPIGAQETQYF.

This clonotype was observed a handful of times. The rearrangement links TRBV20-1 to TRBJ2-3; 8 bases match TRBD2. CDR1 DFQATT and CDR2 SNEGSKA come from the germline V gene (reference sequence). The CDR3 spans 13 residues. With V trimmed by 5 bases and J by 1 base, 2 bases remained unmatched. The CDR3: CSALLAGTDTQYF. CDR3 coding DNA: TGCAGTGCTCTACTAGCGGGCACAGATACGCAGTATTTT.

This clonotype was observed a handful of times. V and J are TRBV18 and TRBJ1-2; possibly TRBD1 for D (5 bases). Trimming removed 6 bases at V and 2 bases at J, with 16 bases between. CDR3 size: 15 residues. Germline loops: CDR1 KGHSH, CDR2 LQKENI. This CDR3 reads CASSTVIPANYGYTF. The CDR3 DNA reads TGTGCCAGCTCGACAGTGATACCCGCAAACTATGGCTACACCTTC.